The T cell receptor beta chain under discussion was sequenced for a study of cytomegalovirus exposure and HLA in healthy donors. The study drew the donors from its approximately 110-subject validation cohort, separate from the approximately 690-subject first cohort. Study conclusions and caveats: Reportedly, cytomegalovirus status was diagnosed with high sensitivity and specificity. The tendency of first-cohort TCR clusters to co-occur in the 130 or so validation repertoires was identified by a subsequent analysis. Whilst most TCR sequences proved rare, a subset of public TCRs occurred across many donors.

The table came from immunoSEQ multiplex PCR; TCRdb's copy has only in-frame clones and leaves some out. The data show under 200,000 clones, just under 90% seen once. For this clone: Its antigen is unknown.

Germline assignment: CDR1 SGHNT and CDR2 YYREEE (reference sequence). The CDR3 has 15 residues. The V gene end was trimmed by 4 bases and the J gene end by 6 bases; junction bases not matched to a gene: 8. The source material was PBMCs. The gene calls are TRBV5-4 and TRBJ2-2; 8 positions match TRBD2. This sequence was found in a woman younger than 35 in good health and CMV-seropositive. The DNA for the CDR3 is TGTGCCAGCAGCCCGGGGGGGACAATGGCCGGGGAGCTGTTTTTT. It yields the protein CASSPGGTMAGELFF.